These T cell receptor beta chains were read from a single sample in a study of CD8 T cells in Susac syndrome. One entry per CDR3 protein results from TCRdb running MiXCR on the immunoSEQ multiplex PCR reads. Seen here are about 190,000 distinct CDR3 sequences, approximately 96% observed once, and the top ten hold 0.098%. Material: CD4+ T cells from PBMCs. All receptors derive from a human donor with Susac syndrome. CDR3s include the opening cysteine and the closing phenylalanine or tryptophan. Each record gives: J gene, V gene, clone size, D gene, CDR3 DNA, CDR3 protein. D genes are given only for firm matches. Clone size, where shown, is once, few, many, or a class for clones that have expanded.

>TRBJ2-5|TRBV20-1|-|TRBD2
TGCAGTGCGGGGACTAGCGGGGGGTACTTCGGGACCCAGTACTTC
CSAGTSGGYFGTQYF
>TRBJ1-2|TRBV30|-|-
TGTGCCTGGAGCTACTATGGCTACACCTTC
CAWSYYGYTF
>TRBJ1-2|TRBV4-2|-|-
TGTGCCAGCAGCCAAGCCGGGGGAGGCCGTCTGAACTATGGCTACACCTTC
CASSQAGGGRLNYGYTF
>TRBJ1-4|TRBV6-1|once|TRBD1
TGTGCCAGCAGTGAGGGACAGGGGCGGAAAGAAAAACTGTTTTTT
CASSEGQGRKEKLFF
>TRBJ1-2|TRBV30|-|-
TGTGCCTGCAACAGGGATCCCTATGGCTACACCTTC
CACNRDPYGYTF
>TRBJ2-1|TRBV5-6|once|-
TGTGCCAGCAGCTTGCGTCACGGGGGGCCCCTCGCTAATGAGCAGTTCTTC
CASSLRHGGPLANEQFF
>TRBJ1-5|TRBV20-1|-|-
TGCAGTGCTAGAGCGGGGAACCCTAGCAATCAGCCCCAGCATTTT
CSARAGNPSNQPQHF
>TRBJ2-3|TRBV11-2|-|-
TGTGCCAGCAGCGGGAGGGGGGTCGGACGGGATACGCAGTATTTT
CASSGRGVGRDTQYF
>TRBJ1-6|TRBV14|-|-
TGTGCCAGCAGCACCACAGAAAATTCACCCCTCCACTTT
CASSTTENSPLHF
>TRBJ1-6|TRBV2|-|-
TGTGCCAGCAGTGGGGGGAATTCACCCCTCCACTTT
CASSGGNSPLHF
>TRBJ1-2|TRBV7-3|-|-
TGTGCCAGCAGCTTAAACCCTGAAAGAAACTATGGCTACACCTTC
CASSLNPERNYGYTF
>TRBJ1-4|TRBV5-4|-|TRBD1
TGTGCCAGCAGCTCCGGGACAGGGGGATGGGAAGAAAAACTGTTTTTT
CASSSGTGGWEEKLFF
>TRBJ2-7|TRBV20-1|-|-
TGCAGTGCGGAACCCGGGACAAGCTCCTACGAGCAGTACTTC
CSAEPGTSSYEQYF
>TRBJ1-1|TRBV7-2|-|-
TGTGCCAGCAGTCTCGGAGGGGGGGGGAACACTGAAGCTTTCTTT
CASSLGGGGNTEAFF
>TRBJ1-3|TRBV30|once|-
TGTGCCTGGAGCGTGGCATCTGGAAACACCATATATTTT
CAWSVASGNTIYF
>TRBJ2-5|TRBV14|-|-
TGTGCCAGCAGCCAAGAACTGTCGGAGACCCAGTACTTC
CASSQELSETQYF
>TRBJ2-7|TRBV4-1|-|-
TGCGCCAGCAGCCAAGCACGGGGGGCCTTATACGAGCAGTACTTC
CASSQARGALYEQYF
>TRBJ2-7|TRBV12-3/TRBV12-4|-|TRBD2
TGTGCCAGCTCCAACCTCCGGAGCGGGGCCTCCTACGAGCAGTACTTC
CASSNLRSGASYEQYF
>TRBJ2-7|TRBV7-2|-|-
TGTGCCAGCAGCAAAGACCACGAGCAGTACTTC
CASSKDHEQYF
>TRBJ2-7|TRBV29-1|-|TRBD1
TGCAGCGTTGAAGCAACAGGGGGCGACAAGCAGTACTTC
CSVEATGGDKQYF
>TRBJ1-2|TRBV24-1|-|-
TGTGCCACCAGTGATGGCGGGGACTACACCTTC
CATSDGGDYTF
>TRBJ2-7|TRBV27|few|-
TGTGCCAGCAGTTTAGTGGGGACCAGCTCCTACGAGCAGTACTTC
CASSLVGTSSYEQYF
>TRBJ2-7|TRBV29-1|-|TRBD2
TGCAGCGTTGATGGGCCAGCGGGGGGAATCTACGAGCAGTACTTC
CSVDGPAGGIYEQYF
>TRBJ1-6|TRBV14|-|TRBD1
TGTGCCAGCAGCTTGCCGGGACAGGGGTTTTCACCCCTCCACTTT
CASSLPGQGFSPLHF
>TRBJ2-3|TRBV18|-|-
TGTGCCAGCTCACCACCGGCAGGGGGGATCACAGATACGCAGTATTTT
CASSPPAGGITDTQYF
>TRBJ2-2|TRBV6-2/TRBV6-3|-|-
TGTGCCAGCAGTTACCCACCGGCCGGGGAGCTGTTTTTT
CASSYPPAGELFF
>TRBJ2-3|TRBV3-1|-|TRBD2
TGTGCCAGCAGCCACCGCGGGAGGGCGGATACGCAGTATTTT
CASSHRGRADTQYF
>TRBJ1-1|TRBV5-1|once|-
TGCGCCAGCAGCTGGGGACAACGGGGTGGCACTGAAGCTTTCTTT
CASSWGQRGGTEAFF
>TRBJ1-3|TRBV12-3/TRBV12-4|-|-
TGTGCCAGCAAGGAAGTCGACAGACGCTCTGGAAACACCATATATTTT
CASKEVDRRSGNTIYF
>TRBJ2-5|TRBV29-1|-|-
TGCAGCGTTGGTTCAGGGGTTATCCAAGAGACCCAGTACTTC
CSVGSGVIQETQYF
>TRBJ1-1|TRBV4-3|-|-
TGCGCCAGCAGCCAGGGATCCATGGGGACTGAAGCTTTCTTT
CASSQGSMGTEAFF